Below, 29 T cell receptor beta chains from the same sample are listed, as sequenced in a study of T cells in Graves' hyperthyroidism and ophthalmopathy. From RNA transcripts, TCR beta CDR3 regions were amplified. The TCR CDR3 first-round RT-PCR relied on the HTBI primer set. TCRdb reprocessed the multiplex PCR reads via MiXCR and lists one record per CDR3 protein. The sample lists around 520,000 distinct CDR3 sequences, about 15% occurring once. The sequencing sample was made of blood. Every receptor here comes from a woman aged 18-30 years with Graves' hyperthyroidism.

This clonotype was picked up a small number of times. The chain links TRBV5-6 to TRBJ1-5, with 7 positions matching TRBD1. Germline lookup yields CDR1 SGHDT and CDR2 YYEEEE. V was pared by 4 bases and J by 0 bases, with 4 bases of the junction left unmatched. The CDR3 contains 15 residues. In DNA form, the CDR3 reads TGTGCCAGCAGCAAGGGGACAGTTAGCAATCAGCCCCAGCATTTT. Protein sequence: CASSKGTVSNQPQHF.

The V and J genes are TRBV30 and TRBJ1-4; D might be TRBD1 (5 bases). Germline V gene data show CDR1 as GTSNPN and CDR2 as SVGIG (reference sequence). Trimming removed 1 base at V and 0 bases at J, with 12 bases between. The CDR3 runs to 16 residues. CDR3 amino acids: CAWSGQGRTTNEKLFF. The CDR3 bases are TGTGCCTGGAGTGGCCAGGGACGGACAACTAATGAAAAACTGTTTTTT.

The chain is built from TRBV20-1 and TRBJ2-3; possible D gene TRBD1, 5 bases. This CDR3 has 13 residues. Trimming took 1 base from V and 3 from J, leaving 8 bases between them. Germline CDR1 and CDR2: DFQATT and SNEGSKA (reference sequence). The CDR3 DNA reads TGCAGTGCTAGAGGACAGAGTACAGATACGCAGTATTTT. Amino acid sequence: CSARGQSTDTQYF.

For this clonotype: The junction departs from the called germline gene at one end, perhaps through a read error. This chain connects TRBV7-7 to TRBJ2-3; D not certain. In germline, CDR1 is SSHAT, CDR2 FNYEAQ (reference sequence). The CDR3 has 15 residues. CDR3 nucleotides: TGTGCTAGCAGCTTAGGCGGTATTAGCACAGATACGCAGTATTTT. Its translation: CASSLGGISTDTQYF.

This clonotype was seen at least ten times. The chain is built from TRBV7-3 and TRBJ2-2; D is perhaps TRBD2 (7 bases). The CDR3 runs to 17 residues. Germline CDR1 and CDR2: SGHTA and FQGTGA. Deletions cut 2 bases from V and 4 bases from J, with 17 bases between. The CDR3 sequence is CASSLAGAAGSTGELFF. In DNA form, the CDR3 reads TGTGCCAGCAGCTTAGCGGGGGCTGCGGGAAGCACCGGGGAGCTGTTTTTT.

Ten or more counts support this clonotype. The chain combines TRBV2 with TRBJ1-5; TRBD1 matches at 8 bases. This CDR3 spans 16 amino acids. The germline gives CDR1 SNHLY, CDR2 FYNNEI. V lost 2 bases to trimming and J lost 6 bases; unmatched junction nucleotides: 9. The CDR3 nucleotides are TGTGCCAGCAGTGAATATGACAGGGGAAGAGGTCAGCCCCAGCATTTT. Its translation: CASSEYDRGRGQPQHF.

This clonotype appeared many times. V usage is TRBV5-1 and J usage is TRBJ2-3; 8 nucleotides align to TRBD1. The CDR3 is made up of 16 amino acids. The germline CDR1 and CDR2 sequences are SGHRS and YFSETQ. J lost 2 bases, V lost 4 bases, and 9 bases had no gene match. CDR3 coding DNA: TGCGCCAGCAGCGTAGGGACAGGCCAGCACACAGATACGCAGTATTTT. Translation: CASSVGTGQHTDTQYF.

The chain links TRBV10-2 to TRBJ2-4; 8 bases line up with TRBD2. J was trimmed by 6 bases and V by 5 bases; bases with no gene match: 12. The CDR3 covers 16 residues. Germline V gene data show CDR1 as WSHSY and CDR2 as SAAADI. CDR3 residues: CASSPGSGTRGNIQYF. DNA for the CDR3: TGCGCCAGCAGTCCCGGCAGCGGGACTAGGGGAAACATTCAGTACTTC.

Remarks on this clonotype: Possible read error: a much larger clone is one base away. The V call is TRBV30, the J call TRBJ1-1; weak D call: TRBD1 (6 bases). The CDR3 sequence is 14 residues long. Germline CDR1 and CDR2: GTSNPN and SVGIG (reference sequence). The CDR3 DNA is TGTGCCTGGAGTGGAATTACAGGGAACACTAAAGCTTTCTTT. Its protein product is CAWSGITGNTKAFF.

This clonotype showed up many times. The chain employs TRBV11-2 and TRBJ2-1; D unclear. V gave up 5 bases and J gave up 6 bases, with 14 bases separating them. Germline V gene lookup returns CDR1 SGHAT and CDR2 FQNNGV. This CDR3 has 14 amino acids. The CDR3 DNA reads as TGTGCCAGCAGCGCAGAGACCCTTCGCAATGAGCAGTTCTTC. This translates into CASSAETLRNEQFF.

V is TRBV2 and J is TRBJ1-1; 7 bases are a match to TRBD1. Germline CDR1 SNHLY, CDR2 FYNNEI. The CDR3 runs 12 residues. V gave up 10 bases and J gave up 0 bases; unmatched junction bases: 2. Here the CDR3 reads CATGTVNTEAFF. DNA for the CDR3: TGTGCCACCGGGACAGTGAACACTGAAGCTTTCTTT.

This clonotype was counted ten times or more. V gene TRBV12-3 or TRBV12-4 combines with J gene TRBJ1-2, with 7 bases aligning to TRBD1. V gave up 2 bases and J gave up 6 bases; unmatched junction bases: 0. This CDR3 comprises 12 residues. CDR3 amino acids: CASSLQGDGYTF. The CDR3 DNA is TGTGCCAGCAGTTTACAGGGGGATGGCTACACCTTC.

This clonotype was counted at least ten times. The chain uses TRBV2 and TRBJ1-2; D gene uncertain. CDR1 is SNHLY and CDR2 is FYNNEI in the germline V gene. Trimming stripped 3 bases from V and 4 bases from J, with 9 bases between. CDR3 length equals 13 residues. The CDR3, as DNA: TGTGCCAGCAGTGAGCCCGGGAGCTATGGCTACACCTTC. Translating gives CASSEPGSYGYTF.

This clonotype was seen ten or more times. CDR3 bases: TGTGCCAGCAGTTACTCATACAGTTCAGCTAACTATGGCTACACCTTC. The encoded protein is CASSYSYSSANYGYTF. The V call is TRBV6-5, the J call TRBJ1-2; D is undetermined. Germline assignment: CDR1 MNHEY and CDR2 SVGAGI. The CDR3 loop spans 16 amino acids. Trimming took off 0 bases at V and 0 bases at J, with 11 bases between the two ends.

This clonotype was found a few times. This CDR3 is CASSRPGRGDTGELFF. The CDR3 DNA sequence: TGTGCCAGCAGCCGCCCCGGGAGGGGGGACACCGGGGAGCTGTTTTTT. The V and J genes are TRBV14 and TRBJ2-2; 8 bases map to TRBD2. Germline CDR1 and CDR2: SGHDN and FVKESK. The CDR3 sequence is 16 residues long. The V gene end was trimmed by 4 bases and the J gene end by 3 bases; junction bases not matched to a gene: 7.

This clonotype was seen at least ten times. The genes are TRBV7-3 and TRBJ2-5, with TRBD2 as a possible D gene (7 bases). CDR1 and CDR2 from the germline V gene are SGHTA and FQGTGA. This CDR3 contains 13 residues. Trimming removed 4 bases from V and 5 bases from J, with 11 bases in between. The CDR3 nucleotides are TGTGCCAGCAGCTCGAGGGGGGGGGAGACCCAGTACTTC. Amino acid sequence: CASSSRGGETQYF.

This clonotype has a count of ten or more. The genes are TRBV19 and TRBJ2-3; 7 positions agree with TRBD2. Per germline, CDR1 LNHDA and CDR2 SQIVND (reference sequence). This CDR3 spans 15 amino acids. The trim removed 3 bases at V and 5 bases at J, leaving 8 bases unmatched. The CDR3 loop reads CASSMWRERGDTQYF. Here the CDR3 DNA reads TGTGCCAGTAGTATGTGGCGGGAGCGGGGAGATACGCAGTATTTT.

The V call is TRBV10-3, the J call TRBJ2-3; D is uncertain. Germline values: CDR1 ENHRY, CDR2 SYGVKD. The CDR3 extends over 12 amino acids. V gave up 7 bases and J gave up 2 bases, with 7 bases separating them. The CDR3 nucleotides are TGTGCCATCACTGGAACCACAGATACGCAGTATTTT. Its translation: CAITGTTDTQYF.

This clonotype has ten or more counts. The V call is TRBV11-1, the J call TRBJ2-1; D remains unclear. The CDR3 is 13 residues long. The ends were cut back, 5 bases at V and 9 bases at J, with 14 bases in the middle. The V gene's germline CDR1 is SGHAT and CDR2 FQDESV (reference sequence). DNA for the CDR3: TGTGCCAGCAGCCCCCTCTGGGGAACTGAGCAGTTCTTC. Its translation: CASSPLWGTEQFF.

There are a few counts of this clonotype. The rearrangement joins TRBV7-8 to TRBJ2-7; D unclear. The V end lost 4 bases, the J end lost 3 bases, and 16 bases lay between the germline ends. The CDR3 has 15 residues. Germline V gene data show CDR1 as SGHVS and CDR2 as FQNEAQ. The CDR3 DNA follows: TGTGCCAGCAGCTCGGGCGGACGCCTTGACTACGAGCAGTACTTC. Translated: CASSSGGRLDYEQYF.

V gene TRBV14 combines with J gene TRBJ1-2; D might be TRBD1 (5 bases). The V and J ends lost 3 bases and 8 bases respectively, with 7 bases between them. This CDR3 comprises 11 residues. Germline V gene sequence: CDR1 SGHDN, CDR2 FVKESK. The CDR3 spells CASSHGGGYTF. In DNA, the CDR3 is TGTGCCAGCAGCCACGGGGGGGGCTACACCTTC.

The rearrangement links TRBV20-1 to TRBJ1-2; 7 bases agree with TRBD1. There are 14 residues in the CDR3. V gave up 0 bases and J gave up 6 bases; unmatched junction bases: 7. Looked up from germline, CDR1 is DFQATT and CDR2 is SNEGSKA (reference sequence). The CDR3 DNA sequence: TGCAGTGCTAGAGATCCCGGGACAGATCATGGCTACACCTTC. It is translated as CSARDPGTDHGYTF.

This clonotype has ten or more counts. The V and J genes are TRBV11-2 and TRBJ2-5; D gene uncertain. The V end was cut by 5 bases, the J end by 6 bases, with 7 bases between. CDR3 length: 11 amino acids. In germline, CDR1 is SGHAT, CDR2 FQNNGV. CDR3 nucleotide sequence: TGTGCCAGCAGCGGAACTAAGACCCAGTACTTC. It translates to CASSGTKTQYF.

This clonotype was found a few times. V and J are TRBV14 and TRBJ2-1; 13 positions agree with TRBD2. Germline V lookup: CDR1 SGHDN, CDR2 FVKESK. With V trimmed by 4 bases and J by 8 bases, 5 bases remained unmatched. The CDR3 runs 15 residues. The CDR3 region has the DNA TGTGCCAGCAGCCTTACTAGCGGGAGGGCCGATGAGCAGTTCTTC. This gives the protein CASSLTSGRADEQFF.

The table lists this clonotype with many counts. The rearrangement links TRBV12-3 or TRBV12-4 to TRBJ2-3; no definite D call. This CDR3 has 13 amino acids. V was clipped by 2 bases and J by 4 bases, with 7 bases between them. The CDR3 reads CASSLIRADTQYF. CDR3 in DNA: TGTGCCAGCAGTTTAATTCGAGCAGATACGCAGTATTTT.

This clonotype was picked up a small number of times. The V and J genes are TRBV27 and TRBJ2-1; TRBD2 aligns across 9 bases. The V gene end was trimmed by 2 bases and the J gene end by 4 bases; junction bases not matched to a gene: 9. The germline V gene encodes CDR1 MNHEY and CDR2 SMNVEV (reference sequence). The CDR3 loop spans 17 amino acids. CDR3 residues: CASSLTSLAGVYNEQFF. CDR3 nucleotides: TGTGCCAGCAGTTTAACCTCACTAGCGGGCGTTTACAATGAGCAGTTCTTC.

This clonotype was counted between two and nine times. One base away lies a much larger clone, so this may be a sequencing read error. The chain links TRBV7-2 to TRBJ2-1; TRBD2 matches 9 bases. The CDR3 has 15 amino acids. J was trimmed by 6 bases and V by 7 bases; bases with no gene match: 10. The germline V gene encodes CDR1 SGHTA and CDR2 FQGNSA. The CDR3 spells CASISGGLAGNEQFF. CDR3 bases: TGTGCCAGCATCTCTGGGGGACTAGCCGGCAATGAGCAGTTCTTC.

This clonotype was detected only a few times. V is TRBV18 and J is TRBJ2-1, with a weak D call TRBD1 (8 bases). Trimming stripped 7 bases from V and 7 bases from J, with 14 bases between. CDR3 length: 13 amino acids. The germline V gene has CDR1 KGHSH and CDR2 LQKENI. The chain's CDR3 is CASCTGGGNEQFF. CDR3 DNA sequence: TGTGCCAGCTGCACAGGGGGAGGGAATGAGCAGTTCTTC.

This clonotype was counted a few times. The CDR3 region has the DNA TGTGCCAGCAGCTTAGAGAGGCAGGCTTTAGGAAACACCATATATTTT. Its translation is CASSLERQALGNTIYF. The chain carries TRBV7-8 and TRBJ1-3, with unresolved D. Germline V gene lookup returns CDR1 SGHVS and CDR2 FQNEAQ. V shed 1 base and J shed 4 bases, with 14 bases lying between them. The CDR3 covers 16 residues.